This T cell receptor (beta chain) was captured in a study of monozygotic twins with inflammatory bowel disease (dated 2019 in TCRdb). Concerning the study at large: The complete study included 28 monozygotic twin pairs: 19 IBD-discordant Danish pairs and nine German pairs, of which four were IBD-concordant and five were IBD-discordant. Within discordant pairs, disease-associated traits were sought mainly by comparing IBD patients with their genetically identical healthy co-twins. Each individual had, on average, about 151 000 unique TCRalpha sequences and 181 000 unique TCRbeta sequences available for analysis. The full study reports these points: Distinction between different T cell subtypes could not be achieved in the analysis. Background noise and inter-individual variability may have been introduced into the repertoires by the differing immunosuppressive treatments among patients. IBD patients had lower TCRbeta repertoire diversity, measured by the inverse Simpson index, than their healthy co-twins. The results gave no support for a single strong signal or clonotype linked to IBD. Repertoire similarity did not differ between concordant and discordant twins, possibly due to limited statistical power. Fewer clonotypes were shared with other individuals by IBD patients than by healthy twins, most markedly in patients showing signs of disease activity.

A roughly 2.5 ml peripheral blood sample was drawn into PAXgene tubes per donor and stored at -80°C. Without T cell sorting, total RNA was isolated from whole blood using the PAXgene blood miRNA kit on an automated QIAcube. Peripheral blood from monozygotic twin pairs concordant or discordant for inflammatory bowel disease was subjected to deep TCRalpha and TCRbeta repertoire profiling with unique molecular barcoding. Smoking habits were recorded for all twin pairs, and each individual was classified as a current, former or never smoker. The library was prepared using 5' RACE. The input for every TCR library was 3,500 to 4,000 ng of total RNA. For each sample, cDNA was synthesized in eight separate reactions using SMARTScribe reverse transcriptase. Unique molecular identifiers containing a 6-nucleotide sample barcode were introduced through template switching during cDNA synthesis. TCRalpha and TCRbeta cDNA was amplified in two nested PCRs of approximately 17 and 9 cycles, and bead purification was carried out after each PCR. Before amplification, the cDNA was treated with uracil DNA-glycosylase and purified using the QIAquick PCR purification kit. The second PCR added Illumina TruSeq-compatible adapters along with sample-specific barcodes. TapeStation and Qubit were used to check library quality and concentration, and 5 ng of each library was pooled. Sequencing of the pooled libraries was done on an Illumina HiSeq2500 single-index Rapid Run using custom sequencing primers and 2 x 100 bp reads. Concerning the study's data processing: MiGEC version 1.2.6 was used for UMI-based consensus assembly to correct PCR and sequencing errors. MiXCR version 2.1.1 handled V(D)J alignment, clonotype assembly and CDR3 extraction. Gene usage, clonotype sharing and MAIT/NKT TCR abundance were normalised by analysing the top 1000, 10 000 and 20 000 clonotypes per sample. After downsampling to 27 000 UMIs, diversity was calculated as the inverse Simpson index using the vegan R package. Paired Mann-Whitney U tests were applied to discordant twin pairs, with Benjamini-Hochberg correction for multiple testing. Following reprocessing of the reads by TCRdb, the data hold one row per CDR3 protein sequence and no DNA is available. These V and J calls originate from TCRdb's pipeline instead of the authors' own analysis. The table for this sample shows 400,000 to 500,000 distinct CDR3 sequences. The leading ten clones occupy more than 2% of the sample.

CDR3 length: 13 amino acids, cysteine to phenylalanine. No DNA is given. The germline V gene provides CDR1 SNHLY and CDR2 FYNNEI. As for this clonotype: No cognate antigen has been identified for it.

This chain is built from TRBV2 and TRBJ2-2; without DNA, the TCRdb call of TRBD1 cannot be checked. Sequences were obtained from blood. The TCR was taken from a human donor with ulcerative colitis or Crohn's disease, or a healthy co-twin of an affected twin (not recorded which). This receptor carries the CDR3 CASRDRGTGELFF.